The subject of this entry is one T cell receptor beta chain. Its antigen remains unidentified. These data come from a study of T cell responses to AZD1222 COVID-19 vaccine. Study-level points and caveats: Repertoires were collected only later (after the peak T cell response had occurred). Targets within unmutated variant regions were reportedly found for nearly half of spike-specific TCRs. The donor cohort was predominantly white British with a female majority, and clonal diversity may have been underestimated.

The V gene end was trimmed by 2 bases and the J gene end by 4 bases; junction bases not matched to a gene: 9. Germline CDR1 GTSNPN, CDR2 SVGIG (reference sequence). This CDR3 contains 15 residues. Repertoires were generated with immunoSEQ multiplex PCR, while TCRdb's copy carries only in-frame clones and drops some. This sample has 150,000 to 200,000 clones, with around nine tenths found just once. The sequence derives from an adult who received the AZD1222 COVID-19 vaccine. Material: peripheral blood, obtained 28 days after the second AZD1222 dose. The chain combines TRBV30 with TRBJ2-3, with 7 bases matching TRBD1. The CDR3 DNA reads TGTGCCTGGAGTATCGGACAGGATGACGCAGATACGCAGTATTTT. Protein: CAWSIGQDDADTQYF.